This T cell receptor (beta chain) was recovered during a study of long-term antiretroviral therapy in people with HIV. Run at survey level, the immunoSEQ assay was version v3.0. Sequencing was performed with immunoSEQ multiplex PCR; in TCRdb, only in-frame clones are kept and a portion is missing. The table includes tens of thousands of clones, 81% detected once. The junction had 7 bases not matched to a gene; V was cut back by 1 base and J by 9 bases. CDR3 length equals 15 residues. Germline V gene data show CDR1 as SEHNR and CDR2 as FQNEAQ (reference sequence). This chain uses TRBV7-9 with TRBJ2-1; TRBD2 agrees at 9 bases. This clonotype originated in a man aged 35-49 years with HIV. The input for sequencing was unsorted PBMCs, taken 0.1 years before starting antiretroviral therapy. CDR3 coding DNA: TGTGCCAGCAGCTTAGTGGTAGCGGGAGACGGTGAGCAGTTCTTC. Its protein is CASSLVVAGDGEQFF.